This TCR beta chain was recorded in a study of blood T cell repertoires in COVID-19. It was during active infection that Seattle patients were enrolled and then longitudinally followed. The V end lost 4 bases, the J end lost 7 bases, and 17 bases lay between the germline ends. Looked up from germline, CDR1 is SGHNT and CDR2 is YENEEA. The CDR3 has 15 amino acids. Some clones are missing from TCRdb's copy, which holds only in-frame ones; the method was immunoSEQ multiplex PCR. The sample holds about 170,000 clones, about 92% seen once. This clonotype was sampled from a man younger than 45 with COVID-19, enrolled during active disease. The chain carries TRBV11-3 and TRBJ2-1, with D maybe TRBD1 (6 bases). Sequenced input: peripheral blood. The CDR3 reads CASSWGPRGENEQFF. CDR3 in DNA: TGTGCCAGCAGCTGGGGGCCTAGAGGGGAGAATGAGCAGTTCTTC.